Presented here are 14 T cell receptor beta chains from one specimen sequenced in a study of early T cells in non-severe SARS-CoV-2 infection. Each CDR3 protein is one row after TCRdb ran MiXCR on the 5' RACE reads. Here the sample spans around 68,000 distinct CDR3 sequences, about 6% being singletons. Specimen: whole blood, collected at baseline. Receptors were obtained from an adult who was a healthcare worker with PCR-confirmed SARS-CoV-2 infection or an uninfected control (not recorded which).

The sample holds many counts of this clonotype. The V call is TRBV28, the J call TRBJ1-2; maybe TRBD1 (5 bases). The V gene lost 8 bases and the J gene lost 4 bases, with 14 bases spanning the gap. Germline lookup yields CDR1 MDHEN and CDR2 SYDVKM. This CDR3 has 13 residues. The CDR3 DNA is TGTGCCAGCTCGGACATTTCATTCTATGGCTACACCTTC. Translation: CASSDISFYGYTF.

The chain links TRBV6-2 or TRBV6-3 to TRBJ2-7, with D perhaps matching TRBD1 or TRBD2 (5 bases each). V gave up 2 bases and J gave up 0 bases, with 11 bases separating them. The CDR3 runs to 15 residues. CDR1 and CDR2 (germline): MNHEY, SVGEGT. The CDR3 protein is CASSYGAGSSYEQYF. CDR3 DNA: TGTGCCAGCAGTTACGGGGCAGGGAGCTCCTACGAGCAGTACTTC.

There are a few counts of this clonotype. DNA for the CDR3: TGTGCCAGCAGGATACAGGGATCTCTTGGTATTGAAAAACTGTTTTTT. This translates into CASRIQGSLGIEKLFF. The genes are TRBV6-6 and TRBJ1-4; tentatively, D is TRBD1 (6 bases). CDR1 is MNHNY and CDR2 is SVGAGI in the germline V gene (reference sequence). Trimming removed 6 bases at V and 7 bases at J, with 21 bases between. CDR3 length: 16 amino acids.

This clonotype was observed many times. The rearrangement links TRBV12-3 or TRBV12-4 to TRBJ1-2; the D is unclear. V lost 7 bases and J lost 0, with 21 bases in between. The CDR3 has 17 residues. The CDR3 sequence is CASTDTPGSQANYGYTF. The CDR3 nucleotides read TGTGCCAGCACGGATACGCCTGGCTCCCAGGCTAACTATGGCTACACCTTC.

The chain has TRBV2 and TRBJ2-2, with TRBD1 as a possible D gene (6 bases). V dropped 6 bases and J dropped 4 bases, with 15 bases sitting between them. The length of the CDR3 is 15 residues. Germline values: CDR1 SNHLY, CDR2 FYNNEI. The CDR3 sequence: CASRMGAASTGELFF. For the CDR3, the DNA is TGTGCCAGCAGGATGGGGGCAGCAAGCACCGGGGAGCTGTTTTTT.

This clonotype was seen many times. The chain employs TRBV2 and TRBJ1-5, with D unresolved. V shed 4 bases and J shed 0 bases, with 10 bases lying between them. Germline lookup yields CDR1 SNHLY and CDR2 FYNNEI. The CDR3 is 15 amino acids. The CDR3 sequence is CASSVVANSNQPQHF. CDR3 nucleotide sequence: TGTGCCAGCAGTGTGGTTGCTAATAGCAATCAGCCCCAGCATTTT.

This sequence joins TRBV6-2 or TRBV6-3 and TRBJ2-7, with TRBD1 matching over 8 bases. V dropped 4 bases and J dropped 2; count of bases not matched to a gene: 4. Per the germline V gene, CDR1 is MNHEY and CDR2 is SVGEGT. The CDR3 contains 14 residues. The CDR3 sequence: CASSWGQDTYEQYF. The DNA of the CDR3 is TGTGCCAGCAGTTGGGGACAGGACACCTACGAGCAGTACTTC.

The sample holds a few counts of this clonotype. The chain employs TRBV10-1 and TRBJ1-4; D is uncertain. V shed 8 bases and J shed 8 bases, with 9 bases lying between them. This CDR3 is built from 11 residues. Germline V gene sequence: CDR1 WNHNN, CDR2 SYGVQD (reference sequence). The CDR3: CASSPGEKLFF. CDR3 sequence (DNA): TGCGCCAGCTCTCCGGGAGAAAAACTGTTTTTT.

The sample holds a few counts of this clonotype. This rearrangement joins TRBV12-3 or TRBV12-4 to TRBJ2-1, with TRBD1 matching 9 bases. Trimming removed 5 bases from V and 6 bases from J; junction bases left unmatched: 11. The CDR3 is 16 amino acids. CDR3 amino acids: CASSLPDRGFRNEQFF. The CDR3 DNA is TGTGCCAGCAGTCTCCCAGACAGGGGGTTCCGCAATGAGCAGTTCTTC.

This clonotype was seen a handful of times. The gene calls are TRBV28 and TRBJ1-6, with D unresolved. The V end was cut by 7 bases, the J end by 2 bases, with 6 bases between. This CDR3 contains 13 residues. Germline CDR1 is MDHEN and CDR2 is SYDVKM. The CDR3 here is CASTGTYNSPLHF. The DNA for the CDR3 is TGTGCCAGCACAGGAACCTATAATTCACCCCTCCACTTT.

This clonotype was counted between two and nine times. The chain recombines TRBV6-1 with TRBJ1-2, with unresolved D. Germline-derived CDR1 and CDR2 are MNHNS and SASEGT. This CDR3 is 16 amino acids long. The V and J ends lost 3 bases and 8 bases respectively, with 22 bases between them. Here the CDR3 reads CASSEVITAGSGGYTF. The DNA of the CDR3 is TGTGCCAGCAGTGAGGTTATTACGGCGGGATCAGGAGGCTACACCTTC.

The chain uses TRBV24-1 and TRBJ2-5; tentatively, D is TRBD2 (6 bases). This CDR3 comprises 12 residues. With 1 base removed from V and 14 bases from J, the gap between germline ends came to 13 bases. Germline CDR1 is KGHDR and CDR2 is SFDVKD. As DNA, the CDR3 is TGTGCCACCAGTGATTTAGGAGGGACGCCTTACTTC. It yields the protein CATSDLGGTPYF.

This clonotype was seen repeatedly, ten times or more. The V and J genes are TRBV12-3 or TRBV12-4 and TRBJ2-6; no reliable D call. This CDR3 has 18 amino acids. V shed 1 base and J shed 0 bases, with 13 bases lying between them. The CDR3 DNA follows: TGTGCCAGCAGTTTAGGACGGTCCCCTCTCTCTGGGGCCAACGTCCTGACTTTC. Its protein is CASSLGRSPLSGANVLTF.

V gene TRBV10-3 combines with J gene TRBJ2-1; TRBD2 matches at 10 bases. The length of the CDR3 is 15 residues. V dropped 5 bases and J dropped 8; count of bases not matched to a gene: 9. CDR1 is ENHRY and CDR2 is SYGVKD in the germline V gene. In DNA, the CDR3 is TGTGCCATCAGTTGGGGTCTAGCGGGAGCAGATGAGCAGTTCTTC. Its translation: CAISWGLAGADEQFF.